This T cell receptor beta chain originates from a study of beta chain features in type 1 diabetes. The germline V gene encodes CDR1 SGHTA and CDR2 FQGTGA. The ends were cut back, 1 base at V and 8 bases at J, with 9 bases in the middle. This CDR3 region has 13 residues. The authors reverse transcribed all of the isolated RNA, so sequencing captured expressed TCRB transcripts. Measured with immunoSEQ multiplex PCR; TCRdb has only the in-frame clones, and not every one. This sample has 350,000 to 450,000 clones; about 15% occur once, and the top ten carry approximately 0.02%. The clonotype comes from a woman in her late teens or twenties in good health. The sequenced sample was naive CD4+ T cells from blood. J is TRBJ2-1 and V is TRBV7-3; D perhaps matches TRBD2 (7 bases). The CDR3 nucleotides read TGTGCCAGCAGCTTAAGCGGGGGCCATGAGCAGTTCTTC. Translation: CASSLSGGHEQFF.